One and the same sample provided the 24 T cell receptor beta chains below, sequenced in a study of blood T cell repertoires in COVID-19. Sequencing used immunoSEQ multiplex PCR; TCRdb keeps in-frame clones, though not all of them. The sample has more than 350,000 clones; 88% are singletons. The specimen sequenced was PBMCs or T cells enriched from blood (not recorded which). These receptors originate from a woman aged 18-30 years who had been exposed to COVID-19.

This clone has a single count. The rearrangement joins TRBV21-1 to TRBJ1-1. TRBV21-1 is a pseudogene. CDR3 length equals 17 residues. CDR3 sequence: CASSFGRSQFERAEAFF. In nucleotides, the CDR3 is TGTGCCAGCAGCTTCGGGAGGTCTCAGTTCGAGCGCGCTGAAGCTTTCTTT.

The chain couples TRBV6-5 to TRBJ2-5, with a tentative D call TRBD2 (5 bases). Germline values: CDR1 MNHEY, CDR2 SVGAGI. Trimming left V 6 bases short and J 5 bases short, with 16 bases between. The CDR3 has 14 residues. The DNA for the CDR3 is TGTGCCAGCAGCTTCTCCCCGGGGATGGAGACCCAGTACTTC. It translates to CASSFSPGMETQYF.

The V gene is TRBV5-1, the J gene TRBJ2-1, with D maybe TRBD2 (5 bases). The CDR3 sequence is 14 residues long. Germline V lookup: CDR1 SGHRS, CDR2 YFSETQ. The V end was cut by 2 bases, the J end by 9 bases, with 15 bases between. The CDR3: CASSFLDLAGEQFF. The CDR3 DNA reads TGCGCCAGCAGCTTCTTAGACCTAGCAGGTGAGCAGTTCTTC.

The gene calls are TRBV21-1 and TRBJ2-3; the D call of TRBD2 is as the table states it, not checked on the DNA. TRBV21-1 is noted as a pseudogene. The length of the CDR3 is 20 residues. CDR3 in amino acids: CASSPWGLAGPIPNTDTQYF. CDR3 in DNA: TGTGCCAGCAGCCCTTGGGGACTAGCGGGACCTATCCCAAACACAGATACGCAGTATTTT.

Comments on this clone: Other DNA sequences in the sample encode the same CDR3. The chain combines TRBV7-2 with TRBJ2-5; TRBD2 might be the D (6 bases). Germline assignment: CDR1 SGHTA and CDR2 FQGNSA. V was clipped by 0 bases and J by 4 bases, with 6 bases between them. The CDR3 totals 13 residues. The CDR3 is CASSLAGGETQYF. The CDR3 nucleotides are TGTGCCAGCAGCTTAGCGGGGGGAGAGACCCAGTACTTC.

CDR3 protein: CASSPRVSRPQHF. In DNA, the CDR3 is TGTGCCAGCAGCCCGAGGGTAAGTCGGCCCCAGCATTTT. The rearrangement links TRBV7-8 to TRBJ1-5; D is undetermined. V lost 5 bases, J lost 9 bases, and 14 bases lay in between. The CDR3 contains 13 residues. In germline, CDR1 is SGHVS, CDR2 FQNEAQ.

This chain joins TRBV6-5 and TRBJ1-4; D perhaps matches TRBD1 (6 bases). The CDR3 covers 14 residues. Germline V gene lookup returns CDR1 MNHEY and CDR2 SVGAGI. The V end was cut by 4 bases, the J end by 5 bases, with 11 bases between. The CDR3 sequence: CASSSRGRNEKLFF. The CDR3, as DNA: TGTGCCAGCAGTTCGCGGGGGCGCAATGAAAAACTGTTTTTT.

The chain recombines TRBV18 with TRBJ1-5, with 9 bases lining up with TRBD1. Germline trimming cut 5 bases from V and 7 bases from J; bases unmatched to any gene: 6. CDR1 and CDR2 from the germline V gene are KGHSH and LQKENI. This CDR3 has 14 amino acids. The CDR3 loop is CASSKDRGGQPQHF. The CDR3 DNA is TGTGCCAGCTCAAAGGACAGGGGAGGGCAGCCCCAGCATTTT.

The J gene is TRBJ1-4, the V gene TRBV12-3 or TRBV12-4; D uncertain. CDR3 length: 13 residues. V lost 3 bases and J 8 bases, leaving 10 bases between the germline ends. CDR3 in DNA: TGTGCCAGCAGTTTCGGGATGGACGAAAAACTGTTTTTT. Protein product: CASSFGMDEKLFF.

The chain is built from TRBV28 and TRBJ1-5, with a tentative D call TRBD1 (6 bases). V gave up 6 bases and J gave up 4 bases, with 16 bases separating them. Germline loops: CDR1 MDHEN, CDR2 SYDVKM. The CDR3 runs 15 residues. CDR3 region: CASSPTGNGNQPQHF. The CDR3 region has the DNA TGTGCCAGCAGCCCAACAGGGAACGGGAATCAGCCCCAGCATTTT.

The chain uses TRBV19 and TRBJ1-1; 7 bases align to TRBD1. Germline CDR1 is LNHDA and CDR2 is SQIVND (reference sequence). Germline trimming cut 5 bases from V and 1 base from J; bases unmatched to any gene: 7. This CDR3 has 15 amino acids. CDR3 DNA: TGTGCCAGTAGTGAAGCCGGGACAGCGAACACTGAAGCTTTCTTT. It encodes CASSEAGTANTEAFF.

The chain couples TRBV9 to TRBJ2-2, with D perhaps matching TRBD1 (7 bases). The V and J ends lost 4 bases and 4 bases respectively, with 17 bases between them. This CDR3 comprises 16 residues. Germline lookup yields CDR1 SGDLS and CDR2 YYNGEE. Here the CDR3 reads CASSSLGGGTTGELFF. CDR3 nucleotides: TGTGCCAGCAGCTCCCTTGGAGGGGGCACCACCGGGGAGCTGTTTTTT.

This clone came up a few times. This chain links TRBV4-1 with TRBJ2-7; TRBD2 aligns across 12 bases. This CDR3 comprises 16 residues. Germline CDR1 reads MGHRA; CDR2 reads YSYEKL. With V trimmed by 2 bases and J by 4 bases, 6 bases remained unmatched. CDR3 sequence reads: CASSQPTSGRGYEQYF. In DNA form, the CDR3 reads TGCGCCAGCAGCCAACCGACTAGCGGGAGAGGGTACGAGCAGTACTTC.

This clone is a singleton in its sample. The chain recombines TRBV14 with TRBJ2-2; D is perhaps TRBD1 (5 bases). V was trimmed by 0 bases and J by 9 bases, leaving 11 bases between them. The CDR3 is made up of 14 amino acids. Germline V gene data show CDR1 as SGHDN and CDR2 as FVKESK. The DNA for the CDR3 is TGTGCCAGCAGCCAAGATCAGGGTGGCCGGGAGCTGTTTTTT. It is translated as CASSQDQGGRELFF.

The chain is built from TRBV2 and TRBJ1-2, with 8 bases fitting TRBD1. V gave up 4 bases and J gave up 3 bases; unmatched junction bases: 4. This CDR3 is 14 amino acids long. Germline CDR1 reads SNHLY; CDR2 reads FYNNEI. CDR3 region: CASSAQGGYYGYTF. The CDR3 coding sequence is TGTGCCAGCAGTGCACAGGGGGGTTACTATGGCTACACCTTC.

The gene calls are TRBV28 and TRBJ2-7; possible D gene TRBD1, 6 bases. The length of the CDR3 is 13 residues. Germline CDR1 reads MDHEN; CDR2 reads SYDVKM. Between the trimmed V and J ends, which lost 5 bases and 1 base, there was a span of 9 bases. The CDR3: CASSVQGSYEQYF. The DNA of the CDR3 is TGTGCCAGCAGTGTACAGGGTTCCTACGAGCAGTACTTC.

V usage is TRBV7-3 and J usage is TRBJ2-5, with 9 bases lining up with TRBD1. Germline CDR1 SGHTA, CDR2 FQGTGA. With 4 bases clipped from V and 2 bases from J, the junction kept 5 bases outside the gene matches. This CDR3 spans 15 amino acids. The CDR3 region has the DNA TGTGCCAGCAGCTCAGGGACAGGGTATCAAGAGACCCAGTACTTC. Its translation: CASSSGTGYQETQYF. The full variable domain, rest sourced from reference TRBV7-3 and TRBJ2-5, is GAGVSQTPSNKVTEKGKYVELRCDPISGHTALYWYRQSLGQGPEFLIYFQGTGAADDSGLPNDRFFAVRPEGSVSTLKIQRTERGDSAVYLCASSSGTGYQETQYFGPGTRLLVL.

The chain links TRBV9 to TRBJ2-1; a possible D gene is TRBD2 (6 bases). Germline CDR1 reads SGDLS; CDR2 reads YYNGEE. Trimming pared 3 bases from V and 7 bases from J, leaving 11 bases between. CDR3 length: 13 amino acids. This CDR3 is CASSDAGTNEQFF. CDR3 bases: TGTGCCAGCAGCGACGCGGGGACGAATGAGCAGTTCTTC.

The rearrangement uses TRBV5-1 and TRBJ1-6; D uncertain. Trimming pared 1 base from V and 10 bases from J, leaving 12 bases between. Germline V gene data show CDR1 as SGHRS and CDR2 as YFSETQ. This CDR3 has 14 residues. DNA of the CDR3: TGCGCCAGCAGCTTGTGGCGAGGGAAATCACCCCTCCACTTT. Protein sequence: CASSLWRGKSPLHF.

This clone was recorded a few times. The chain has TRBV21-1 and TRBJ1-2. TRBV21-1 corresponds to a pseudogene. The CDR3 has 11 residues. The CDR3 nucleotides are TGTGCCAGCAGCAATCCTCGGGGAAACACCTTC. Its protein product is CASSNPRGNTF.

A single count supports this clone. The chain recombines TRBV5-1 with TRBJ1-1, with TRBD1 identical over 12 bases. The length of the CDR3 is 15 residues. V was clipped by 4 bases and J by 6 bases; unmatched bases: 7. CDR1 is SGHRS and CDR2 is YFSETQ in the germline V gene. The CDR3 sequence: CASSQAGTGGPEAFF. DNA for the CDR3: TGCGCCAGCAGCCAAGCCGGGACAGGGGGCCCTGAAGCTTTCTTT. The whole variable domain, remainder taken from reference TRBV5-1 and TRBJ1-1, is KAGVTQTPRYLIKTRGQQVTLSCSPISGHRSVSWYQQTPGQGLQFLFEYFSETQRNKGNFPGRFSGRQFSNSRSEMNVSTLELGDSALYLCASSQAGTGGPEAFFGQGTRLTVV.

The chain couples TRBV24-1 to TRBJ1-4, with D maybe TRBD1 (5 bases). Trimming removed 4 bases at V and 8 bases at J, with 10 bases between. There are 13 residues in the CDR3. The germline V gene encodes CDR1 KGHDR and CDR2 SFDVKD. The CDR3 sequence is CATSEGGEEKLFF. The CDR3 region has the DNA TGTGCCACCAGTGAGGGGGGAGAGGAAAAACTGTTTTTT.

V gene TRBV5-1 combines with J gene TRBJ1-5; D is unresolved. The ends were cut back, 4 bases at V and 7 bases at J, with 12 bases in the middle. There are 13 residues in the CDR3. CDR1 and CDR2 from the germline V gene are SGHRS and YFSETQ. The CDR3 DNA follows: TGCGCCAGCAGCCGAACGGTCCAACAGCCCCAGCATTTT. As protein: CASSRTVQQPQHF.

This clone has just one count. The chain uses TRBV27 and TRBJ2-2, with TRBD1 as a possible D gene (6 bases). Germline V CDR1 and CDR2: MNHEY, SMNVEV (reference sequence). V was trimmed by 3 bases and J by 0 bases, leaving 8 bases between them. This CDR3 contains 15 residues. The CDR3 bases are TGTGCCAGCAGTTTTAAGGGGGCGAACACCGGGGAGCTGTTTTTT. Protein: CASSFKGANTGELFF.